The present T cell receptor beta chain was sequenced within a study of blood T cell repertoires in COVID-19. On the study more broadly: COVID-19 samples, acute and convalescent, were from the United States, Italy and Spain. PBMCs, B-cell-depleted T cells, or T cells provided the cDNA or gDNA that made up the material.

V shed 1 base and J shed 2 bases, with 6 bases lying between them. The CDR3 extends over 13 amino acids. Germline CDR1 is SGHTA and CDR2 is FQGTGA. In the original analysis: Reference gene primer amplification in the assay estimated nucleated cell counts. This table comes from immunoSEQ multiplex PCR, and its TCRdb copy is limited to in-frame clones, with some not included. V and J calls and clone size are copied from that table; D and trimming were computed from the DNA. Altogether 200,000 to 250,000 clones are present, 82% being singletons, with the ten largest covering roughly 3.5%. Assignments of participants to cohorts depended upon their own reported clinical history.

The sequence came from a woman aged 60-75 years who had recovered from COVID-19. This sequence joins TRBV7-3 and TRBJ2-7; a possible D gene is TRBD2 (5 bases). The sequenced sample consisted of PBMCs or T cells enriched from blood (not recorded which). Here the CDR3 reads CASSLNGAYEQYF. Written as DNA, the CDR3 is TGTGCCAGCAGCTTAAACGGGGCCTACGAGCAGTACTTC. Combining the CDR3 with reference TRBV7-3 and TRBJ2-7 gives the whole variable domain GAGVSQTPSNKVTEKGKYVELRCDPISGHTALYWYRQSLGQGPEFLIYFQGTGAADDSGLPNDRFFAVRPEGSVSTLKIQRTERGDSAVYLCASSLNGAYEQYFGPGTRLTVT.